This TCR beta chain was recovered during a study of CD8+ T cells in alopecia areata (dated by TCRdb to the late 2010s). As for the study more broadly: Treated patients were enrolled in an open-label pilot trial of oral tofacitinib, 5 to 10 mg twice daily, for moderate-to-severe alopecia areata. High-throughput TCRbeta sequencing was used to examine T cell clonal expansion in alopecia areata in both the C3H/HeJ mouse model and human patients. immunoSEQ multiplex PCR using 35 Vbeta forward primers and 13 Jbeta reverse primers was used to amplify TCRbeta CDR3 regions. Human TCRbeta sequencing covered scalp tissue and sorted CD4+ and CD8+ peripheral blood T cells from patchy and totalis/universalis alopecia areata patients and healthy controls. Tofacitinib was given for 6 to 18 months, followed by 6 months of follow-up off drug to assess delayed response and recurrence. RNA was extracted with the PAXgene miRNA kit for fixed scalp, the miRNeasy kit for PBMCs, and the RNeasy kit for mouse skin. Biopsies were taken from tofacitinib-treated patients at baseline and again at 4 and 24 weeks into treatment, and several of those patients also had a later scalp biopsy. Scalp clonality was compared across normal scalp (n=4), patchy alopecia areata scalp (n=8), and alopecia totalis/universalis scalp (n=8). What the authors observed across the whole study: Unlike mouse skin, where gammadelta T cells dominate, normal human skin contains resident alphabeta T cells that get sequenced too, which complicates analysis of the scalp TCR repertoire. Shared TCR sequences between patients were less evident than in mice, which may be partly attributable to HLA diversity in the patient population. Lesional scalp, especially in alopecia totalis/universalis, showed higher clonality and more expanded CD8+ clones than normal scalp, suggesting antigenic drive.

Concerning this clone itself: The antigen this receptor binds is unknown. No much larger clone exists at a distance of one base, and base qualities are not known.

Reading from cysteine to phenylalanine, the CDR3 counts 14 amino acids. Left in the record is the CDR3 DNA by itself, 42 bases read in frame from the first base. From the germline V gene, CDR1 is SGHRS and CDR2 is YFSETQ. V is reduced by 1 base and J by 7 bases, leaving a spacing of 12 bases between them. The time point label, read with the paper, signifies: baseline before oral tofacitinib. From alopecia areata patients, peripheral blood was collected along with lesional scalp punch biopsies. After PBMCs were isolated by density centrifugation and stained for CD3, CD4 and CD8, a FACSAria was used to sort CD4+ and CD8+ T cells. Library generation was performed with the immunoSEQ multiplex PCR assay. RNA was extracted from all samples and reverse transcribed into cDNA as template for TCR sequencing. First-strand cDNA was synthesized with SuperScript III using a 2:1 mix of oligo-dT and random hexamers. A synthetic immune receptor repertoire was used to measure amplification bias, and any remaining bias was corrected computationally. On the authors' methods: After raw reads were preprocessed to remove errors, the CDR3 was defined following IMGT conventions as running from the conserved cysteine to phenylalanine. Clonality was calculated as 1 minus Shannon entropy normalized by log2 of the number of productive unique TCRs. CD4 or CD8 identity of scalp clones was inferred by cross-referencing scalp TCRbeta sequences with sorted blood CD4 and CD8 repertoires. TCRdb mirrors the immuneACCESS table, restricted to in-frame sequences. Some clones are absent from its copies; in checked studies, under half trace to an unresolved V gene, and the reason for the others is unknown. The DNA was the basis for D and trimming; V, J and clone size are from that table. The table for this sample lists some 180,000 clones; 50% to 70% of them were counted only once. Of the sample, about 1.7% falls within the top ten clones.

The chain links TRBV5-1 with TRBJ2-1, and perhaps TRBD1 as D gene, on 6 matching bases. This sequence originates from a human donor with alopecia areata. Sequencing used CD4+ T cells sorted from blood, obtained at week 0. CDR3 region: CASSLNTGNNEQFF. The DNA is as follows: TGCGCCAGCAGCTTGAATACAGGGAATAATGAGCAGTTCTTC.